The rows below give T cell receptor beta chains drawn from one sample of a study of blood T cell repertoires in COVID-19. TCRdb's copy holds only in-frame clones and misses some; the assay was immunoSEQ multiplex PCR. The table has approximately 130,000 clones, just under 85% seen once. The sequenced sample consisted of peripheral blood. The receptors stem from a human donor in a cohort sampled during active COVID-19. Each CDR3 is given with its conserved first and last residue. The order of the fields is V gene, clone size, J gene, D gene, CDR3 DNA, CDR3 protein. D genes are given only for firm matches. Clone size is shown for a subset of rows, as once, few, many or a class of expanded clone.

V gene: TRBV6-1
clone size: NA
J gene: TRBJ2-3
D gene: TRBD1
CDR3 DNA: TGTGCCAGCAGTGCACCTCTGACAGGGGCGACCACAGATACGCAGTATTTT
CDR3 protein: CASSAPLTGATTDTQYF

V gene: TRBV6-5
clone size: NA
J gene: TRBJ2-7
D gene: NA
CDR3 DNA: TGTGCCAGCAGTTACTCGGGCCTCCAGGGAACCGAGCAGTACTTC
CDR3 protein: CASSYSGLQGTEQYF

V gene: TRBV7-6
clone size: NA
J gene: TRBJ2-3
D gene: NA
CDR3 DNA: TGTGCCAGCAGCTTGTTAGGCGGGGAGGGCACAGATACGCAGTATTTT
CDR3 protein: CASSLLGGEGTDTQYF

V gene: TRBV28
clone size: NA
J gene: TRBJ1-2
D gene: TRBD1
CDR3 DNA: TGTGCCAGCAGCTACCCCCCGGGACAGGGATCCTATGGCTACACCTTC
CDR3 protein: CASSYPPGQGSYGYTF

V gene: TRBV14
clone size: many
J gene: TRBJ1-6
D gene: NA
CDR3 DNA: TGTGCCAGCAGCCAAGAGGGCAGATATAATTCACCCCTCCACTTT
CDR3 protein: CASSQEGRYNSPLHF

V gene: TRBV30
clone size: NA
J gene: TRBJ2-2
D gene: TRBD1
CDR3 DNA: TGTGCCTGGAACTACAGGGGGGACACCGGGGAGCTGTTTTTT
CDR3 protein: CAWNYRGDTGELFF

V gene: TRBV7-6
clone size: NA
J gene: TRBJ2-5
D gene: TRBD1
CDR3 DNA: TGTGCCAGCAGCCAGGACAGGGGGCGGCAAGAGACCCAGTACTTC
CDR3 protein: CASSQDRGRQETQYF

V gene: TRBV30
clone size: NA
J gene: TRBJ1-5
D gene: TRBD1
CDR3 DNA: TGTGCCTGGAGTGTACGACAGGGGGCCAGTCAGCCCCAGCATTTT
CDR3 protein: CAWSVRQGASQPQHF

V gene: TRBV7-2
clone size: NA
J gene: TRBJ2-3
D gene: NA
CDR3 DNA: TGTGCCAGCCGGAAAGGGGGGGGGACAGATACGCAGTATTTT
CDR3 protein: CASRKGGGTDTQYF

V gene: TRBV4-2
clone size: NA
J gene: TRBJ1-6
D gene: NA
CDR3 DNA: TGTGCCAGCAGCCAAGAAGGAGTAAGAGATTCACCCCTCCACTTT
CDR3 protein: CASSQEGVRDSPLHF

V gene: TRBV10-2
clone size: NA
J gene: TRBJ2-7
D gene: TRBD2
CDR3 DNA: TGCGCCAGCAGAGCGGGGGGGCACTACGAGCAGTACTTC
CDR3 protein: CASRAGGHYEQYF

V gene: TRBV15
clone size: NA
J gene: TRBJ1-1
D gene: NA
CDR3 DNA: TGTGCCACCAGCAGACGAACTATGAACACTGAAGCTTTCTTT
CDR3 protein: CATSRRTMNTEAFF

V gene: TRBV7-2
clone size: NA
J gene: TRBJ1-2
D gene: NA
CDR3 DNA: TGTGCCAGCACCACTAGCCCACGGTACACCTTC
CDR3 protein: CASTTSPRYTF

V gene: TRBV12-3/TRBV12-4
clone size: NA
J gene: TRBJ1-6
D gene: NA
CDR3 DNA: TGTGCCAGCAGTACGGGCGAGGGTTCACCCCTCCACTTT
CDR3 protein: CASSTGEGSPLHF

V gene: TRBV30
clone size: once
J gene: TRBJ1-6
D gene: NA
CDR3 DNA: TGTGCCTGGAGGAGGTCCTATAATTCACCCCTCCACTTT
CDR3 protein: CAWRRSYNSPLHF

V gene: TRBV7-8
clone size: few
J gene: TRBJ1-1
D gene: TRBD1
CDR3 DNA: TGTGCCAGCAGCCCCCGGGACAGGGGGTCGAACACTGAAGCTTTCTTT
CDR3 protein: CASSPRDRGSNTEAFF